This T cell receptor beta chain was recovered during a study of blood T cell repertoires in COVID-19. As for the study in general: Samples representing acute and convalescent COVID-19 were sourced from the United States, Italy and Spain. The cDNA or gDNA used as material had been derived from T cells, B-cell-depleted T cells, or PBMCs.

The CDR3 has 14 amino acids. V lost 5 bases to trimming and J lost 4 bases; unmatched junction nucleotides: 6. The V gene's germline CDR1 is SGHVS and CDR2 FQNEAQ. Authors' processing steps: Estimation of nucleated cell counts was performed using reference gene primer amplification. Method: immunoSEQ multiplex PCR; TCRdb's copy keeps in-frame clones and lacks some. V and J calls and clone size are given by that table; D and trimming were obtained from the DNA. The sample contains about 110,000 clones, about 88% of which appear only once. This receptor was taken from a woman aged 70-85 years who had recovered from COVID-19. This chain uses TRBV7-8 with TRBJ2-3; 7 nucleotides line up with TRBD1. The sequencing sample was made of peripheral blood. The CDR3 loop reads CASSTRDSPDTQYF. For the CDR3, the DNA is TGTGCCAGCAGCACCCGGGACAGTCCAGATACGCAGTATTTT.